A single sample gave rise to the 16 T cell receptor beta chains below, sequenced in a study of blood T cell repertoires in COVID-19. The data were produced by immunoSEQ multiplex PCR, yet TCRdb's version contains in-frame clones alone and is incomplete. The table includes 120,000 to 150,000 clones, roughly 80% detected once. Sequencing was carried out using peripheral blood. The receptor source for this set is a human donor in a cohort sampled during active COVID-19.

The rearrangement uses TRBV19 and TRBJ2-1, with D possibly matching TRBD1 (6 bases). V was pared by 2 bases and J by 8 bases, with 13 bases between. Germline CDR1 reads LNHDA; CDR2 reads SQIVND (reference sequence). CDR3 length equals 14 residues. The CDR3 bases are TGTGCCAGTAGTATAAGGGGGAGAGGCTATGAGCAGTTCTTC. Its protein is CASSIRGRGYEQFF.

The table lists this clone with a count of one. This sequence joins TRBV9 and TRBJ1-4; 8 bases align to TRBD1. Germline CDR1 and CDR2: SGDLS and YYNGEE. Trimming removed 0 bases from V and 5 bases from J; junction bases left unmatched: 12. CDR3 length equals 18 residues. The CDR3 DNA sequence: TGTGCCAGCAGCGTAGGGGTCACAGGGGGACCTAACAATGAAAAACTGTTTTTT. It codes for CASSVGVTGGPNNEKLFF.

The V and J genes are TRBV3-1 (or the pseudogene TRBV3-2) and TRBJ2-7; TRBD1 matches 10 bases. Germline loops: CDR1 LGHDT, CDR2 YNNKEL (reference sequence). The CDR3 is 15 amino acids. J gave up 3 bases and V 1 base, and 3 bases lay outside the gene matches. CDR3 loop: CASSQVGTGDYEQYF. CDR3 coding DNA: TGTGCCAGCAGCCAAGTGGGGACAGGGGACTACGAGCAGTACTTC.

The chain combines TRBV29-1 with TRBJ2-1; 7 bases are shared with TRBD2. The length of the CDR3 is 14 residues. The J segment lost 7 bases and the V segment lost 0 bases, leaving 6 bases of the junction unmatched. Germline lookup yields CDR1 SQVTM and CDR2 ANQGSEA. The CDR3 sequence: CSVEDRWGGNEQFF. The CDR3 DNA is TGCAGCGTTGAAGATCGATGGGGGGGAAATGAGCAGTTCTTC.

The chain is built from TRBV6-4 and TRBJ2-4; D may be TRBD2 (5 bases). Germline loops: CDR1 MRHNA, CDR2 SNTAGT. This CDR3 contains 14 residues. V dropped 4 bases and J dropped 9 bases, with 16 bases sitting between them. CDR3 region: CASSVLPGRGIQYF. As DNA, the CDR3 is TGTGCCAGCAGTGTATTACCTGGACGGGGCATTCAGTACTTC.

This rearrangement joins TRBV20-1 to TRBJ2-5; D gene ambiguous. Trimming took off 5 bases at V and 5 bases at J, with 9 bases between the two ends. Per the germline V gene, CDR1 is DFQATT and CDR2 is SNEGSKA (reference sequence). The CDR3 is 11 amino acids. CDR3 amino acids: CSALYSETQYF. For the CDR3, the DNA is TGCAGTGCTCTTTATTCGGAGACCCAGTACTTC.

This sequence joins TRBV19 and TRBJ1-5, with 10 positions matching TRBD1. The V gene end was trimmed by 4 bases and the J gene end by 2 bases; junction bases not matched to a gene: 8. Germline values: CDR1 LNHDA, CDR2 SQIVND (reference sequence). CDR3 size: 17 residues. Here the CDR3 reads CASSSNPGTGGNQPQHF. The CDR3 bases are TGTGCCAGTAGTAGTAACCCCGGGACAGGGGGCAATCAGCCCCAGCATTTT.

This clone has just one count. The CDR3 nucleotides are TGTGCCAGCAGCCTAGGGACAGGGGTTCTTCAGTACTTC. Translating it yields CASSLGTGVLQYF. J is TRBJ2-4 and V is TRBV3-1 (or the pseudogene TRBV3-2); 10 nucleotides line up with TRBD1. This CDR3 is built from 13 residues. V lost 4 bases and J lost 11; bases outside the gene matches: 5. Germline V lookup: CDR1 LGHDT, CDR2 YNNKEL (reference sequence).

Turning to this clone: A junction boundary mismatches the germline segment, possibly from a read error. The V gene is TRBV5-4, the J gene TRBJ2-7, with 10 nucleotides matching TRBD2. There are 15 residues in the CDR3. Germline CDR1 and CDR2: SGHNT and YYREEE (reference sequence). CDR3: CASSIQRGGSSEQYF. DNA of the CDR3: TGTGCCAGCAGCATCCAGCGGGGGGGTTCCTCCGAGCAGTACTTC. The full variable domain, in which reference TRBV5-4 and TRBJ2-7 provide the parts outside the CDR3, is ETGVTQSPTHLIKTRGQQVTLRCSSQSGHNTVSWYQQALGQGPQFIFQYYREEENGRGNFPPRFSGLQFPNYSSELNVNALELDDSALYLCASSIQRGGSSEQYFGPGTRLTVT.

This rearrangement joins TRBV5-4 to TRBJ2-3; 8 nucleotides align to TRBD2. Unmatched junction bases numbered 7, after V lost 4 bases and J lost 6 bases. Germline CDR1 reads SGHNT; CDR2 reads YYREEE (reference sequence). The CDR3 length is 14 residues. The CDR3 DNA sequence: TGTGCCAGCAGCCCCGGGGGGGGGTCTGATACGCAGTATTTT. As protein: CASSPGGGSDTQYF.

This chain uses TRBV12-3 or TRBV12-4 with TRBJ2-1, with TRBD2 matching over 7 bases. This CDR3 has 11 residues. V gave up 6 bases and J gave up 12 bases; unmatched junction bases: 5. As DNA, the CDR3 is TGTGCCAGCAGCCTCGGACTAGGGCAGTTCTTC. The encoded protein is CASSLGLGQFF.

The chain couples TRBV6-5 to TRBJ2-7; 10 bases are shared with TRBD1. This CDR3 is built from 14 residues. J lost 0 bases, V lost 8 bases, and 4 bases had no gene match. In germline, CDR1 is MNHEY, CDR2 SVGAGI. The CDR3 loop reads CASFWDRGSYEQYF. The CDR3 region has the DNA TGTGCCAGCTTCTGGGACAGGGGCTCCTACGAGCAGTACTTC.

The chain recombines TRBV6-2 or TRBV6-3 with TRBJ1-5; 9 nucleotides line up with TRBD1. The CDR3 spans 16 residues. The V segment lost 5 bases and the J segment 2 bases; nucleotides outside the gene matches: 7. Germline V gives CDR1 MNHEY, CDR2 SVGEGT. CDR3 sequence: CASSDPGQGGNQPQHF. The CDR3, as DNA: TGTGCCAGCAGTGACCCGGGACAGGGCGGCAATCAGCCCCAGCATTTT.

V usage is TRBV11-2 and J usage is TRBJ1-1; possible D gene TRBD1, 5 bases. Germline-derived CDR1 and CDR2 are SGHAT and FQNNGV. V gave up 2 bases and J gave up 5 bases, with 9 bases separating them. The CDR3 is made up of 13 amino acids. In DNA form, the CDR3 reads TGTGCCAGCAGCTTATCCGGGGGGACTGAAGCTTTCTTT. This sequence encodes CASSLSGGTEAFF.

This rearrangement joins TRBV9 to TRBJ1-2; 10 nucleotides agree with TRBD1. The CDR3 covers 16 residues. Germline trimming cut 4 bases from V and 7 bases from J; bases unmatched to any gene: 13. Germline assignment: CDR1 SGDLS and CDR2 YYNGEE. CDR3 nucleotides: TGTGCCAGCAGCCCCTACGACAGGGGGCGATCAGGTGGCTACACCTTC. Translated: CASSPYDRGRSGGYTF.

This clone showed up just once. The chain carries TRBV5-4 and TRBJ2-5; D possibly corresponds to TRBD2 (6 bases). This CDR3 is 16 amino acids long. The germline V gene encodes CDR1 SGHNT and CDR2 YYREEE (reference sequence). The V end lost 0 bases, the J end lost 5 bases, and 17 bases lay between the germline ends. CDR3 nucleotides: TGTGCCAGCAGCTTGGTCGGGGGAAGGGGCATGGAGACCCAGTACTTC. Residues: CASSLVGGRGMETQYF. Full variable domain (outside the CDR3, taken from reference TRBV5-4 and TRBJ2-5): ETGVTQSPTHLIKTRGQQVTLRCSSQSGHNTVSWYQQALGQGPQFIFQYYREEENGRGNFPPRFSGLQFPNYSSELNVNALELDDSALYLCASSLVGGRGMETQYFGPGTRLLVL.